This T cell receptor (beta chain) was sequenced during a study of shared clonotypes between healthy human individuals. J gave up 0 bases and V 0 bases, and 2 bases lay outside the gene matches. Germline V lookup: CDR1 SGHRS, CDR2 YFSETQ. This CDR3 spans 16 amino acids. Worth noting for this clone: What it binds is not known.

Study-wide findings and caveats: Naive subsets generally exceeded memory subsets in estimated richness.

Positively selected for CCR7, the CD45RO-negative cells used as naive CD8 cells excluded terminally differentiated effector memory CD45RA+ cells. Sorted-subset replicate PCR reactions were performed with 150 to 200 ng DNA, corresponding to tens of thousands of T cell genomes. Clones were read by immunoSEQ multiplex PCR, and TCRdb kept only the in-frame ones, dropping some. This table has hundreds of thousands of clones, approximately 95% appearing once. This TCR derives from a woman aged 30 to 39 in good health. Input material: naive CD8+ T cells sorted from blood. The J gene is TRBJ2-3, the V gene TRBV5-1; 9 bases line up with TRBD2. In DNA, the CDR3 is TGCGCCAGCAGCTTGGATACTAGCGGGAGCACAGATACGCAGTATTTT. It translates to CASSLDTSGSTDTQYF.